A single sample gave rise to the 22 T cell receptor beta chains below, sequenced in a study of blood T cells in healthy people across ages. Combining a sample-barcoded 5' primer with a J-beta primer mix, a second PCR ran for 7 to 11 cycles. TCRdb itself ran the 5' RACE reads through MiXCR, one entry per CDR3 protein. The table includes over 1,200,000 distinct CDR3 sequences, approximately 59% detected once. Material: blood. All receptors come from a young man in good health.

V and J are TRBV6-5 and TRBJ2-1, with 13 bases identical to TRBD2. Germline CDR1 reads MNHEY; CDR2 reads SVGAGI. Trimming removed 4 bases from V and 6 bases from J; junction bases left unmatched: 9. The CDR3 loop spans 17 amino acids. In DNA, the CDR3 is TGTGCCAGCAGTTCGCCGGGACTAGCGGGGCTATTCAATGAGCAGTTCTTC. Its protein product is CASSSPGLAGLFNEQFF.

The chain joins TRBV28 to TRBJ2-1; D gene unclear. The V gene's germline CDR1 is MDHEN and CDR2 SYDVKM. The CDR3 is 15 residues long. V was shortened by 2 bases and J by 0 bases, with 8 bases between the two germline ends. The CDR3 coding sequence is TGTGCCAGCAGTTTAATAGTTAGCTCCTACAATGAGCAGTTCTTC. This sequence encodes CASSLIVSSYNEQFF.

This clonotype has ten or more counts. V is TRBV6-6 and J is TRBJ2-7; 11 bases fit TRBD2. CDR3 length: 13 amino acids. CDR1 MNHNY and CDR2 SVGAGI come from the germline V gene (reference sequence). After removal of 5 bases from V and 4 bases from J, the junction contained 1 base not matched to a gene. The CDR3: CASSTSGSYEQYF. CDR3 coding DNA: TGTGCCAGCAGTACTAGCGGGAGTTACGAGCAGTACTTC.

This chain's CDR3 is CSVEVTGVGNTIYF. DNA for the CDR3: TGCAGCGTTGAAGTTACAGGGGTGGGAAACACCATATATTTT. V gene TRBV29-1 combines with J gene TRBJ1-3; the match to TRBD1 covers 7 bases. The CDR3 contains 14 residues. CDR1 is SQVTM, CDR2 ANQGSEA, per germline. J gave up 4 bases and V 1 base, and 4 bases lay outside the gene matches.

To note about this clonotype: A junction end diverges from the germline sequence, so it may reflect a read error. The chain links TRBV29-1 to TRBJ2-5; no reliable D call. Germline V lookup: CDR1 SQVTM, CDR2 ANQGSEA. The CDR3 is 13 amino acids. In nucleotides, the CDR3 is TGCGGCGTTGAAGGACGGGCCCAAGAGACCCAGTACTTC. This translates into CGVEGRAQETQYF.

The V and J genes are TRBV20-1 and TRBJ2-7; 8 positions agree with TRBD2. Germline V gene data show CDR1 as DFQATT and CDR2 as SNEGSKA (reference sequence). This CDR3 has 15 residues. With V trimmed by 3 bases and J by 7 bases, 14 bases remained unmatched. The CDR3 spells CSASGGLASYNEQYF. CDR3 DNA: TGCAGTGCTAGTGGCGGACTAGCCTCCTACAATGAGCAGTACTTC.

The V gene is TRBV20-1, the J gene TRBJ2-7, with no clear D. The CDR3 length is 13 residues. The germline V and J ends were trimmed by 6 bases and 0 bases, with 12 bases remaining between them. The germline CDR1 and CDR2 sequences are DFQATT and SNEGSKA (reference sequence). The CDR3 region is CSAPGPYSYEQYF. CDR3 nucleotide sequence: TGCAGTGCGCCCGGGCCCTACTCCTACGAGCAGTACTTC.

A few counts support this clonotype. This rearrangement joins TRBV7-9 to TRBJ2-7; 7 bases match TRBD2. Germline V lookup: CDR1 SEHNR, CDR2 FQNEAQ (reference sequence). This CDR3 has 13 residues. With V trimmed by 5 bases and J by 4 bases, 5 bases remained unmatched. The CDR3 DNA is TGTGCCAGCAGCCCAGGACTAGAATACGAGCAGTACTTC. Translation: CASSPGLEYEQYF.

In this sample, this clonotype turned up a few times. This chain uses TRBV5-1 with TRBJ2-7; 10 bases align to TRBD2. The CDR3 totals 16 residues. Losses at the gene ends were 4 bases for V and 7 bases for J; bases not matched to a gene: 14. Germline-derived CDR1 and CDR2 are SGHRS and YFSETQ. The CDR3 is CASSHTSGAMLREQYF. The CDR3 coding sequence is TGCGCCAGCAGCCATACTAGCGGGGCGATGCTTCGGGAGCAGTACTTC.

This clonotype has just a few counts. The chain employs TRBV15 and TRBJ1-1, with D possibly matching TRBD1 (5 bases). The CDR3 spans 15 residues. Trimming cost V 2 bases and J 7 bases, with 17 bases left between them. Germline V CDR1 and CDR2: LNHNV, YYDKDF (reference sequence). The CDR3 region is CATSRPKEYRSEAFF. CDR3 nucleotides: TGTGCCACCAGCAGACCCAAAGAGTACAGGAGTGAAGCTTTCTTT.

The chain employs TRBV27 and TRBJ1-5; D is unclear. V was shortened by 3 bases and J by 5 bases, with 11 bases between the two germline ends. The CDR3 covers 14 residues. Germline V gives CDR1 MNHEY, CDR2 SMNVEV (reference sequence). The CDR3, as DNA: TGTGCCAGCAGTTTGGGCCACCTAGATCAGCCCCAGCATTTT. Its translation: CASSLGHLDQPQHF.

This clonotype occurred a few times. CDR3 loop: CASSAPRVSSPLHF. The CDR3 DNA follows: TGTGCCAGCAGCGCTCCCAGGGTGTCTTCACCCCTCCACTTT. The chain couples TRBV7-9 to TRBJ1-6, with TRBD1 as a possible D gene (5 bases). Per the germline V gene, CDR1 is SEHNR and CDR2 is FQNEAQ (reference sequence). This CDR3 comprises 14 residues. V was cut by 5 bases and J by 9 bases, with 14 bases left in between.

This clonotype has a handful of counts. The chain recombines TRBV4-3 with TRBJ2-4; D remains ambiguous. Looked up from germline, CDR1 is LGHNA and CDR2 is YSLEER. The CDR3 spans 15 residues. The V end was cut by 0 bases, the J end by 0 bases, with 6 bases between. CDR3 sequence reads: CASSQDYIAKNIQYF. Here the CDR3 DNA reads TGCGCCAGCAGCCAAGACTACATAGCCAAAAACATTCAGTACTTC.

V and J are TRBV11-2 and TRBJ1-1; a weak D match, TRBD1 (6 bases). The V and J ends lost 5 bases and 5 bases respectively, with 9 bases between them. The CDR3 consists of 12 residues. Germline-derived CDR1 and CDR2 are SGHAT and FQNNGV. CDR3 bases: TGTGCCAGCAGCCATCAGGGGACTGAAGCTTTCTTT. Residues: CASSHQGTEAFF.

The genes are TRBV20-1 and TRBJ1-6; 7 bases line up with TRBD1. Germline-derived CDR1 and CDR2 are DFQATT and SNEGSKA (reference sequence). The CDR3 loop spans 14 amino acids. V was pared by 6 bases and J by 5 bases, with 7 bases of the junction left unmatched. CDR3: CSATTGSDNSPLHF. The CDR3 coding sequence is TGCAGTGCAACGACAGGGTCGGATAATTCACCCCTCCACTTT.

This clonotype was counted only a few times. The chain couples TRBV5-1 to TRBJ2-5, with 9 bases matching TRBD1. The germline gives CDR1 SGHRS, CDR2 YFSETQ. The trim removed 3 bases at V and 1 base at J, leaving 7 bases unmatched. CDR3 length: 16 residues. The CDR3 loop reads CASSWRTGAPQETQYF. Written as DNA, the CDR3 is TGCGCCAGCAGCTGGAGGACAGGGGCTCCCCAAGAGACCCAGTACTTC.

The chain carries TRBV27 and TRBJ1-2; TRBD1 agrees at 9 bases. In germline, CDR1 is MNHEY, CDR2 SMNVEV (reference sequence). V was pared by 2 bases and J by 0 bases, with 7 bases of the junction left unmatched. This CDR3 region has 17 residues. The CDR3 region is CASSLGTGNAANYGYTF. The CDR3 DNA sequence: TGTGCCAGCAGTTTAGGGACAGGGAATGCGGCTAACTATGGCTACACCTTC.

This chain joins TRBV12-3 or TRBV12-4 and TRBJ2-1; 8 bases match TRBD2. V shed 11 bases, J shed 0 bases, and the junction held 6 bases outside the gene matches. This CDR3 contains 14 residues. Here the CDR3 reads CAVERGHSYNEQFF. As DNA, the CDR3 is TGTGCCGTCGAGCGGGGGCACTCCTACAATGAGCAGTTCTTC.

This clonotype appeared a few times. This chain uses TRBV2 with TRBJ2-7; D unresolved. The germline V gene has CDR1 SNHLY and CDR2 FYNNEI. CDR3 length: 14 amino acids. Trimming pared 7 bases from V and 4 bases from J, leaving 17 bases between. This CDR3 reads CASTLPGSVYEQYF. The CDR3 DNA follows: TGTGCCAGCACCCTCCCCGGGTCGGTTTACGAGCAGTACTTC.

The chain couples TRBV5-1 to TRBJ1-4; 7 nucleotides match TRBD1. Germline CDR1 reads SGHRS; CDR2 reads YFSETQ. With 0 bases clipped from V and 15 bases from J, the junction kept 20 bases outside the gene matches. The CDR3 spans 17 residues. The CDR3 here is CASSLALGGTVNERVFF. Here the CDR3 DNA reads TGCGCCAGCAGCTTGGCCTTAGGCGGGACAGTAAATGAAAGAGTGTTTTTT.

The rearrangement links TRBV13 to TRBJ2-4, with D unclear. The J call may be incorrect, as the DNA end agrees better with TRBJ2-7. CDR1 is PRHDT and CDR2 is FYEKMQ in the germline V gene (reference sequence). The CDR3 runs 12 residues. CDR3 sequence (DNA): TGTGCCAGCAGCCAACGCGCCTACGAGCAGTACTTC. Its translation is CASSQRAYEQYF.

The chain employs TRBV2 and TRBJ2-7, with 9 bases identical to TRBD1. The germline V gene has CDR1 SNHLY and CDR2 FYNNEI. The CDR3 is 15 amino acids. Losses at the gene ends were 5 bases for V and 3 bases for J; bases not matched to a gene: 8. The DNA for the CDR3 is TGTGCCAGCAGTTACTGGACAGGGGACAACTACGAGCAGTACTTC. Translating it yields CASSYWTGDNYEQYF.